Only a few counts were recorded for the clone carrying this T cell receptor (beta chain). Sequencing was performed with immunoSEQ multiplex PCR; in TCRdb, only in-frame clones are kept and a portion is missing. This table holds about 40,000 clones, about 85% found once. This specimen comes from a study of OX40 agonist ivuxolimab in advanced cancers. Sequences were derived from CD4+ or CD8+ T cells sorted from blood, sampled in a trial of the OX40 agonist ivuxolimab. The sequence was collected from an adult with an advanced solid tumor such as melanoma, head and neck, liver or kidney cancer.

Written as DNA, the CDR3 is TGTGCCAGCAGTTACTCGGGCTCACCCCTCCACTTT. It translates to CASSYSGSPLHF. V usage is TRBV6-5 and J usage is TRBJ1-6; D gene ambiguous. The CDR3 loop spans 12 amino acids. Germline lookup yields CDR1 MNHEY and CDR2 SVGAGI. Trimming left V 0 bases short and J 10 bases short, with 4 bases between.